The 27 T cell receptor beta chains reported below all come from one sample, sequenced in a study of chemoradiotherapy in HPV16-positive cancers. Sequencing was performed with immunoSEQ multiplex PCR; in TCRdb, only in-frame clones are kept and a portion is missing. This sample has roughly 11,000 clones; more than 70% occur once, and the top ten carry 2% to 2.5%. The sample here was taken from a patient who underwent chemoradiotherapy. The receptors come from a human donor with HPV-associated anogenital cancer.

The CDR3 DNA sequence: TGTGCCAGCGAAAAGGGACAGGGGTACGCCGGGGAGCTGTTTTTT. It codes for CASEKGQGYAGELFF. The J gene is TRBJ2-2, the V gene TRBV7-2, with 10 bases aligning to TRBD1. Germline CDR1 is SGHTA and CDR2 is FQGNSA. J lost 6 bases, V lost 8 bases, and 9 bases had no gene match. This CDR3 comprises 15 residues.

The V call is TRBV9, the J call TRBJ2-2; TRBD2 aligns across 9 bases. CDR1 and CDR2 from the germline V gene are SGDLS and YYNGEE. Trimming took 0 bases from V and 2 from J; bases not matched to a gene: 5. This CDR3 contains 17 residues. The CDR3 loop is CASSVGLAGTNTGELFF. The CDR3 region has the DNA TGTGCCAGCAGCGTAGGCCTAGCGGGGACAAACACCGGGGAGCTGTTTTTT.

This chain joins TRBV7-6 and TRBJ1-1; 11 bases agree with TRBD1. V shed 0 bases and J 5 bases; nucleotides not matched to a gene: 2. The CDR3 runs to 15 residues. CDR1 is SGHVS and CDR2 is FNYEAQ in the germline V gene. The CDR3 sequence is CASSLAGTGGTEAFF. The CDR3 nucleotides read TGTGCCAGCAGCTTAGCCGGGACAGGGGGGACTGAAGCTTTCTTT.

The gene calls are TRBV4-3 and TRBJ2-7; no definite D call. Germline assignment: CDR1 LGHNA and CDR2 YSLEER. Trimming left V 1 base short and J 1 base short, with 11 bases between. CDR3 length equals 15 residues. The CDR3 DNA reads TGCGCCAGCAGCCAAGTTCAAGACGGATCCTACGAGCAGTACTTC. This codes for CASSQVQDGSYEQYF.

This chain connects TRBV6-6 to TRBJ2-7, with D perhaps matching TRBD1 (6 bases). The V end lost 6 bases, the J end lost 2 bases, and 8 bases lay between the germline ends. The CDR3 contains 12 residues. CDR1 MNHNY and CDR2 SVGAGI come from the germline V gene (reference sequence). The DNA of the CDR3 is TGTGCCAGCAGAGACAGGCCCTACGAGCAGTACTTC. Residues: CASRDRPYEQYF.

The rearrangement joins TRBV6-1 to TRBJ2-5; D is perhaps TRBD1 or TRBD2 (6 bases each). TRBJ2-7 explains the end of the DNA better; the J call may be wrong. In germline, CDR1 is MNHNS, CDR2 SASEGT. The CDR3 totals 14 residues. The CDR3 DNA reads as TGTGCCACGGGGGATGTCGGGGGCAATTACGAGCAGTACTTC. It codes for CATGDVGGNYEQYF.

This clone has just a few counts. As DNA, the CDR3 is TGTGCCAGCAGCTTAGGAGACAGTCAGCCCCAGCATTTT. It is translated as CASSLGDSQPQHF. The chain is built from TRBV11-2 and TRBJ1-5, with D possibly being TRBD1 (5 bases). Trimming removed 1 base from V and 6 bases from J, with 7 bases in between. The CDR3 length is 13 residues. Germline assignment: CDR1 SGHAT and CDR2 FQNNGV.

This CDR3 is CASSQDVRAVAFF. The CDR3 bases are TGCGCCAGCAGCCAAGATGTGCGGGCGGTAGCTTTCTTT. The chain uses TRBV4-3 and TRBJ1-1; D unresolved. The V gene's germline CDR1 is LGHNA and CDR2 YSLEER. CDR3 size: 13 residues. The V gene lost 0 bases and the J gene lost 10 bases, with 12 bases spanning the gap.

This clone was seen once. J is TRBJ2-1 and V is TRBV25-1, with D hard to call. V was shortened by 7 bases and J by 10 bases, with 14 bases between the two germline ends. The CDR3 extends over 12 amino acids. The germline gives CDR1 MGHDK, CDR2 SYGVNS. The CDR3 sequence: CASTYEGGEQFF. CDR3 DNA sequence: TGTGCCAGCACGTACGAAGGCGGCGAGCAGTTCTTC. Looking up the rest from reference TRBV25-1 and TRBJ2-1 gives the full variable domain: EADIYQTPRYLVIGTGKKITLECSQTMGHDKMYWYQQDPGMELHLIHYSYGVNSTEKGDLSSESTVSRIRTEHFPLTLESARPSHTSQYLCASTYEGGEQFFGPGTRLTVL.

The rearrangement joins TRBV19 to TRBJ1-1; D is unclear. Germline CDR1 and CDR2: LNHDA and SQIVND (reference sequence). Trimming cost V 7 bases and J 4 bases, with 4 bases left between them. The CDR3 runs 10 residues. CDR3 DNA sequence: TGTGCCAGTATCGGCACTGAAGCTTTCTTT. It is translated as CASIGTEAFF.

The chain is built from TRBV2 and TRBJ2-5; D is unclear. Germline V gene lookup returns CDR1 SNHLY and CDR2 FYNNEI. V gave up 3 bases and J gave up 2 bases, with 13 bases separating them. The CDR3 spans 15 residues. CDR3 sequence reads: CASSENYGEQETQYF. For the CDR3, the DNA is TGTGCCAGCAGTGAGAACTACGGAGAGCAAGAGACCCAGTACTTC.

This chain joins TRBV5-4 and TRBJ2-1; weak D call: TRBD1 (5 bases). Germline V CDR1 and CDR2: SGHNT, YYREEE (reference sequence). The ends were cut back, 0 bases at V and 4 bases at J, with 11 bases in the middle. The length of the CDR3 is 15 residues. CDR3: CASSLGIGEYNEQFF. The CDR3 DNA reads TGTGCCAGCAGCTTGGGGATAGGGGAATACAATGAGCAGTTCTTC.

The rearrangement joins TRBV6-5 to TRBJ1-1; D is perhaps TRBD1 (5 bases). The CDR3 is 15 residues long. V was pared by 5 bases and J by 2 bases, with 15 bases between. The germline CDR1 and CDR2 sequences are MNHEY and SVGAGI. The CDR3 coding sequence is TGTGCCAGCAGTACAGGATCCTTGGGCAACACTGAAGCTTTCTTT. It is translated as CASSTGSLGNTEAFF.

This chain connects TRBV4-3 to TRBJ2-2; 7 nucleotides align to TRBD1. The V and J ends lost 9 bases and 6 bases, in that order; junction bases with no gene match: 13. Germline V gene lookup returns CDR1 LGHNA and CDR2 YSLEER. This CDR3 region has 15 residues. In nucleotides, the CDR3 is TGCGCCAGTAATGAGGGACAGATGTCGTCCGGGGAGCTGTTTTTT. This gives the protein CASNEGQMSSGELFF.

The chain has TRBV15 and TRBJ2-7; no definite D call. V was clipped by 0 bases and J by 5 bases, with 5 bases between them. The CDR3 runs 12 residues. Germline assignment: CDR1 LNHNV and CDR2 YYDKDF (reference sequence). The CDR3 loop is CATSRDLDEQYF. In DNA, the CDR3 is TGTGCCACCAGCAGAGATCTGGACGAGCAGTACTTC.

This chain's CDR3 is CASSGDRALVYGYTF. In DNA, the CDR3 is TGTGCCAGTAGTGGGGACAGGGCCCTAGTCTATGGCTACACCTTC. The chain uses TRBV19 and TRBJ1-2; 9 bases map to TRBD1. CDR1 LNHDA and CDR2 SQIVND come from the germline V gene (reference sequence). J was trimmed by 4 bases and V by 5 bases; bases with no gene match: 8. This CDR3 region has 15 residues.

The rearrangement uses TRBV9 and TRBJ2-2; TRBD2 agrees at 10 bases. Germline V gene lookup returns CDR1 SGDLS and CDR2 YYNGEE. Trimming cost V 4 bases and J 5 bases; bases outside gene matches: 5. This CDR3 spans 15 amino acids. CDR3 sequence (DNA): TGTGCCAGCAGCTCCAAGCGGGAGGGGACCGGGGAGCTGTTTTTT. Its translation is CASSSKREGTGELFF.

J is TRBJ1-2 and V is TRBV7-2; 8 bases fit TRBD1. The CDR3 length is 12 residues. Germline CDR1 is SGHTA and CDR2 is FQGNSA. Trimming took 6 bases from V and 8 from J; bases not matched to a gene: 5. CDR3: CASSQGAVGYTF. CDR3 nucleotides: TGTGCCAGCAGTCAGGGGGCGGTCGGCTACACCTTC.

This rearrangement joins TRBV2 to TRBJ1-5; D not certain. From germline, CDR1 is SNHLY and CDR2 FYNNEI. V shed 8 bases and J shed 2 bases, with 13 bases lying between them. The CDR3 has 14 amino acids. CDR3 sequence reads: CASATKGGNQPQHF. The CDR3 DNA sequence: TGTGCCAGCGCCACCAAAGGAGGCAATCAGCCCCAGCATTTT.

V gene TRBV4-1 combines with J gene TRBJ1-6; no definite D call. From germline, CDR1 is MGHRA and CDR2 YSYEKL. The CDR3 totals 14 residues. V lost 1 base and J lost 8, with 9 bases in between. Here the CDR3 DNA reads TGCGCCAGCAGCCAAGCCGGAAGAGATTCACCCCTCCACTTT. This encodes CASSQAGRDSPLHF.

V and J are TRBV15 and TRBJ2-6; D perhaps matches TRBD2 (6 bases). Between the trimmed V and J ends, which lost 3 bases and 0 bases, there was a span of 9 bases. The CDR3 is made up of 16 amino acids. Germline CDR1 LNHNV, CDR2 YYDKDF (reference sequence). This CDR3 is CATSSGGNSGANVLTF. CDR3 bases: TGTGCCACCAGCAGTGGGGGGAACTCTGGGGCCAACGTCCTGACTTTC. The entire variable domain, with the rest obtained from reference TRBV15 and TRBJ2-6, is as follows: DAMVIQNPRYQVTQFGKPVTLSCSQTLNHNVMYWYQQKSSQAPKLLFHYYDKDFNNEADTPDNFQSRRPNTSFCFLDIRSPGLGDTAMYLCATSSGGNSGANVLTFGAGSRLTVL.

This chain links TRBV10-3 with TRBJ1-2, with D perhaps matching TRBD1 (5 bases). This CDR3 spans 16 amino acids. Trimming removed 2 bases at V and 8 bases at J, with 21 bases between. Per germline, CDR1 ENHRY and CDR2 SYGVKD. The CDR3 region is CAISEALGRGAGGYTF. CDR3 in DNA: TGTGCCATCAGTGAGGCCTTAGGGCGGGGAGCAGGGGGCTACACCTTC.

The chain is built from TRBV27 and TRBJ1-2; D remains unclear. Germline V gives CDR1 MNHEY, CDR2 SMNVEV (reference sequence). The length of the CDR3 is 14 residues. V lost 7 bases, J lost 2 bases, and 14 bases lay in between. As DNA, the CDR3 is TGTGCCAGCACAAAAAGATTGGGGAACTATGGCTACACCTTC. It specifies CASTKRLGNYGYTF.

The V call is TRBV2, the J call TRBJ1-2; 7 nucleotides align to TRBD1. CDR1 SNHLY and CDR2 FYNNEI come from the germline V gene. With 2 bases clipped from V and 4 bases from J, the junction kept 7 bases outside the gene matches. The CDR3 length is 15 residues. This CDR3 reads CASSEYSQGGYGYTF. In DNA form, the CDR3 reads TGTGCCAGCAGTGAATACTCCCAGGGGGGCTATGGCTACACCTTC.

This clone was found a few times. CDR3 in amino acids: CASRPNGGYQPQHF. CDR3 in DNA: TGTGCCAGCAGACCGAATGGCGGGTATCAGCCCCAGCATTTT. This rearrangement joins TRBV27 to TRBJ1-5, with no clear D. From germline, CDR1 is MNHEY and CDR2 SMNVEV (reference sequence). The CDR3 runs 14 residues. The V and J ends lost 6 bases and 5 bases respectively, with 14 bases between them.

For the CDR3, the DNA is TGTGCCAGCAGCTTTGAGCGGGGGTTCGTAGGTGAGCAGTTCTTC. It specifies CASSFERGFVGEQFF. The V gene is TRBV7-6, the J gene TRBJ2-1, with TRBD2 matching over 8 bases. J lost 9 bases, V lost 3 bases, and 10 bases had no gene match. Germline V CDR1 and CDR2: SGHVS, FNYEAQ. The CDR3 contains 15 residues.

The DNA for the CDR3 is TGTGCCAGCAGTTGGGGGATTAATCAGCCCCAGCATTTT. Residues: CASSWGINQPQHF. This sequence joins TRBV6-6 and TRBJ1-5; possibly TRBD1 for D (5 bases). The CDR3 has 13 residues. Germline V gene data show CDR1 as MNHNY and CDR2 as SVGAGI (reference sequence). The V gene lost 4 bases and the J gene lost 4 bases, with 8 bases spanning the gap.